One sample yielded the 27 T cell receptor beta chains listed below, sequenced in a study of CD8+CD57+ T cells in acquired aplastic anemia. Whoever was chosen for sequencing had shown CD8+CD57+ cell expansion by flow cytometry. According to the study, genomic DNA was the template for TCR beta VDJ and CDR3 profiling. TCRdb re-derived calls from the reads in MiXCR, one entry per CDR3 protein. The sample yields 150,000 or so distinct CDR3 sequences, around 47% seen once. The sequenced material came from sorted CD4+, CD8+, or CD8+CD57+ T cells (not recorded which) from PBMCs. The receptors were sampled from a human donor with aplastic anemia.

The rearrangement joins TRBV10-3 to TRBJ2-5; D is ambiguous. The CDR3 extends over 11 amino acids. Trimming took 3 bases from V and 5 from J, leaving 4 bases between them. Germline loops: CDR1 ENHRY, CDR2 SYGVKD. CDR3 sequence: CAISERETQYF. In nucleotides, the CDR3 is TGTGCCATCAGTGAACGTGAGACCCAGTACTTC.

In its sample, this clonotype was seen once. The CDR3 does not close with the conserved phenylalanine or tryptophan, likely indicating a read error. The limits of the CDR3 on the DNA are not certain, so only TCRdb's listed CDR3 is given. This rearrangement joins TRBV25-1 to TRBJ2-3; the D call of TRBD1 is as the table states it, not checked on the DNA. Germline lookup yields CDR1 MGHDK and CDR2 SYGVNS. The CDR3 adds up to 8 amino acids, both ends counted. The CDR3: CASSVAGI.

This clonotype was seen at least ten times. The V gene is TRBV5-6, the J gene TRBJ2-7; tentative D call: TRBD1 (5 bases). This CDR3 is built from 11 residues. Per the germline V gene, CDR1 is SGHDT and CDR2 is YYEEEE. V lost 4 bases, J lost 6 bases, and 8 bases lay in between. Here the CDR3 DNA reads TGTGCCAGCAGCACAGGCGGCGAGCAGTACTTC. It is translated as CASSTGGEQYF.

This clonotype was seen many times. The V call is TRBV5-1, the J call TRBJ2-2; tentatively, D is TRBD2 (5 bases). V shed 4 bases and J shed 5 bases, with 9 bases lying between them. The CDR3 totals 13 residues. Germline assignment: CDR1 SGHRS and CDR2 YFSETQ. The CDR3 sequence: CASSISVTGELFF. The CDR3 nucleotides are TGCGCCAGCAGCATTAGCGTAACCGGGGAGCTGTTTTTT.

The chain carries TRBV10-3 and TRBJ2-7, with D unclear. V lost 2 bases, J lost 0 bases, and 8 bases lay in between. Germline V gene lookup returns CDR1 ENHRY and CDR2 SYGVKD. The CDR3 covers 14 residues. The CDR3 reads CAISESYLSYEQYF. The DNA of the CDR3 is TGTGCCATCAGTGAGAGCTATCTCTCCTACGAGCAGTACTTC.

This clonotype was detected ten times or more. This chain links TRBV12-3 or TRBV12-4 with TRBJ1-5; unclear D gene. This CDR3 is 15 amino acids long. Trimming removed 3 bases from V and 2 bases from J, with 11 bases in between. The CDR3 sequence is CASSFSKGGNQPQHF. CDR3 DNA: TGTGCCAGCAGTTTCTCTAAAGGTGGCAATCAGCCCCAGCATTTT.

Comment on this clonotype: This sequence may be a read error, since a much larger clone differs from it by one base. V and J are TRBV4-2 and TRBJ1-2; 7 bases are a match to TRBD1. Trimming removed 3 bases from V and 6 bases from J; junction bases left unmatched: 16. The CDR3 contains 17 residues. The germline V gene has CDR1 LGHNA and CDR2 YNFKEQ. CDR3 loop: CASSHDRRGGGDHGYTF. The CDR3 bases are TGTGCCAGCAGCCATGATCGAAGAGGAGGGGGCGACCATGGCTACACCTTC.

The CDR3 region has the DNA TGCGCCAGCAGCATCAGACTAGCGGGAGTCTCAGATACGCAGTATTTT. It specifies CASSIRLAGVSDTQYF. The gene calls are TRBV5-1 and TRBJ2-3; TRBD2 matches at 12 bases. CDR1 and CDR2 (germline): SGHRS, YFSETQ. The CDR3 runs 16 residues. V shed 4 bases and J 4 bases; nucleotides not matched to a gene: 7.

This clonotype has only one observation. This sequence joins TRBV2 and TRBJ2-3, with TRBD1 as a possible D gene (6 bases). Trimming removed 7 bases at V and 6 bases at J, with 11 bases between. CDR1 SNHLY and CDR2 FYNNEI come from the germline V gene. The CDR3 consists of 12 residues. This chain's CDR3 is CASKGDRDTQYF. The CDR3 bases are TGTGCCAGCAAAGGAGACAGGGATACGCAGTATTTT.

This clonotype was seen at least ten times. The CDR3 here is CASSVDSAGDLQETQYF. The CDR3 coding sequence is TGTGCCAGCAGCGTAGATTCCGCGGGGGACCTACAAGAGACCCAGTACTTC. The rearrangement uses TRBV9 and TRBJ2-5; 7 bases align to TRBD2. Germline V CDR1 and CDR2: SGDLS, YYNGEE. The V gene end was trimmed by 0 bases and the J gene end by 2 bases; junction bases not matched to a gene: 10. This CDR3 spans 17 amino acids. The full variable domain, rest sourced from reference TRBV9 and TRBJ2-5, is DSGVTQTPKHLITATGQRVTLRCSPRSGDLSVYWYQQSLDQGLQFLIQYYNGEERAKGNILERFSAQQFPDLHSELNLSSLELGDSALYFCASSVDSAGDLQETQYFGPGTRLLVL.

This clonotype has a count of ten or more. The chain carries TRBV6-4 and TRBJ2-1; 9 nucleotides line up with TRBD2. Germline CDR1 MRHNA, CDR2 SNTAGT. The CDR3 sequence is 16 residues long. V was pared by 0 bases and J by 7 bases, with 7 bases of the junction left unmatched. The CDR3 sequence is CASSDSLGLASNEQFF. CDR3 DNA sequence: TGTGCCAGCAGTGACTCGCTCGGACTAGCGAGTAATGAGCAGTTCTTC.

As regards this clonotype: Since a much larger clone is just one base distant, this may be a read error. The rearrangement uses TRBV11-1 and TRBJ2-2; a weak D match, TRBD2 (6 bases). Germline CDR1 is SGHAT and CDR2 is FQDESV (reference sequence). The CDR3 runs to 16 residues. V was trimmed by 8 bases and J by 2 bases, leaving 18 bases between them. The CDR3 sequence is CASGSVRGINTGELFF. CDR3 nucleotides: TGTGCCAGCGGCTCTGTCCGGGGGATTAACACCGGGGAGCTGTTTTTT.

This clonotype was observed many times. The V and J genes are TRBV10-3 and TRBJ2-3, with 13 nucleotides matching TRBD2. Trimming removed 6 bases from V and 0 bases from J; junction bases left unmatched: 3. CDR1 is ENHRY and CDR2 is SYGVKD in the germline V gene. The CDR3 runs to 16 residues. In DNA, the CDR3 is TGTGCCATCAGCGGGACTAGCGGGGCTAGCACAGATACGCAGTATTTT. Translated, it gives CAISGTSGASTDTQYF.

This clonotype was observed many times. In DNA form, the CDR3 reads TGTGCCAGCACGACAGGGGGCAACTATGGCTACACCTTC. Protein sequence: CASTTGGNYGYTF. The V gene is TRBV9, the J gene TRBJ1-2, with TRBD1 matching over 10 bases. CDR3 size: 13 residues. The V gene's germline CDR1 is SGDLS and CDR2 YYNGEE. Trimming took 6 bases from V and 2 from J; bases not matched to a gene: 1.

V gene TRBV24-1 combines with J gene TRBJ2-3; D is perhaps TRBD1 (6 bases). V was shortened by 2 bases and J by 6 bases, with 17 bases between the two germline ends. The CDR3 consists of 16 residues. Germline lookup yields CDR1 KGHDR and CDR2 SFDVKD. For the CDR3, the DNA is TGTGCCACCAGTGATTATAAGCCAGGGGTTAAGGATACGCAGTATTTT. Its translation: CATSDYKPGVKDTQYF.

This clonotype came up many times. V and J are TRBV7-2 and TRBJ1-1; the D gene is possibly TRBD1 (5 bases). With 4 bases removed from V and 0 bases from J, the gap between germline ends came to 12 bases. From germline, CDR1 is SGHTA and CDR2 FQGNSA. There are 15 residues in the CDR3. The CDR3: CASSSSQVMNTEAFF. The DNA of the CDR3 is TGTGCCAGCAGCTCCTCACAGGTCATGAACACTGAAGCTTTCTTT.

This clonotype was observed a handful of times. V gene TRBV10-3 combines with J gene TRBJ1-1, with a weak D call TRBD1 (5 bases). Germline V lookup: CDR1 ENHRY, CDR2 SYGVKD. CDR3 length: 12 amino acids. Deletions cut 5 bases from V and 4 bases from J, with 8 bases between. The CDR3 nucleotides read TGTGCCATCAGTCAGACAGCCACTGAAGCTTTCTTT. This gives the protein CAISQTATEAFF.

For the CDR3, the DNA is TGTGCCAGCAGATGGGGGGGAGAGACCCAGTACTTC. Protein product: CASRWGGETQYF. This sequence joins TRBV7-9 and TRBJ2-5, with 7 bases fitting TRBD2. The V gene end was trimmed by 6 bases and the J gene end by 4 bases; junction bases not matched to a gene: 2. Germline CDR1 is SEHNR and CDR2 is FQNEAQ (reference sequence). CDR3 size: 12 residues. Complete variable domain (other parts from reference TRBV7-9 and TRBJ2-5): DTGVSQNPRHKITKRGQNVTFRCDPISEHNRLYWYRQTLGQGPEFLTYFQNEAQLEKSRLLSDRFSAERPKGSFSTLEIQRTEQGDSAMYLCASRWGGETQYFGPGTRLLVL.

This clonotype was picked up many times. The rearrangement uses TRBV5-8 and TRBJ1-1; perhaps TRBD1 as D (6 bases). This CDR3 has 13 amino acids. Trimming pared 2 bases from V and 5 bases from J, leaving 10 bases between. CDR1 is SGHTS, CDR2 YDEGEE, per germline. The CDR3 DNA follows: TGTGCCAGCAGCTTAGGGGGGCGGACTGAAGCTTTCTTT. Translated: CASSLGGRTEAFF.

This clonotype occurred many times. The chain is built from TRBV24-1 and TRBJ2-3; 14 bases match TRBD2. The CDR3 has 16 amino acids. CDR1 is KGHDR, CDR2 SFDVKD, per germline. The ends lost 6 bases at V and 3 bases at J; junction bases unmatched: 4. The chain's CDR3 is CATSTRLAGGTDTQYF. For the CDR3, the DNA is TGTGCCACCAGTACGCGACTAGCGGGAGGGACAGATACGCAGTATTTT.

Notes on this clonotype: This may be a read error: a much more frequent sequence differs by one nucleotide. The V and J genes are TRBV6-2 or TRBV6-3 and TRBJ2-7; the match to TRBD1 covers 9 bases. The ends lost 7 bases at V and 6 bases at J; junction bases unmatched: 10. The CDR3 extends over 14 amino acids. Germline V gene sequence: CDR1 MNHEY, CDR2 SVGEGT. The CDR3: CASKPGTGSSEQYV. Here the CDR3 DNA reads TGTGCCAGCAAACCCGGGACAGGGTCTTCCGAGCAGTACGTC.

The chain joins TRBV20-1 to TRBJ1-6, with 8 nucleotides matching TRBD1. The CDR3 covers 17 residues. J was trimmed by 3 bases and V by 1 base; bases with no gene match: 8. Germline V lookup: CDR1 DFQATT, CDR2 SNEGSKA (reference sequence). The CDR3 DNA sequence: TGCAGTGCTAGAGGTCACCTGGACAGGGACTATAATTCACCCCTCCACTTT. Translation: CSARGHLDRDYNSPLHF.

Comment on this clonotype: It may be a read error: a sequence one base away is much more abundant. The rearrangement joins TRBV10-3 to TRBJ1-4; D not resolved. Germline V CDR1 and CDR2: ENHRY, SYGVKD. Trimming pared 5 bases from V and 6 bases from J, leaving 10 bases between. This CDR3 is built from 13 residues. The CDR3 region is CAISRSGDEKLFF. The CDR3 DNA sequence: TGTGCCATCAGTCGATCCGGAGATGAAAAACTGTTTTTT.

This clonotype was seen a single time. This chain connects TRBV2 to TRBJ1-6; D unresolved. The germline gives CDR1 SNHLY, CDR2 FYNNEI. The CDR3 runs to 13 residues. The ends were cut back, 8 bases at V and 7 bases at J, with 12 bases in the middle. The CDR3 here is CASGGGQNSPLHF. The CDR3, as DNA: TGTGCCAGCGGAGGAGGTCAGAATTCACCCCTCCACTTT.

Many counts were recorded for this clonotype. The chain uses TRBV14 and TRBJ2-3; TRBD2 agrees at 9 bases. V dropped 2 bases and J dropped 2; count of bases not matched to a gene: 2. CDR3 length equals 15 residues. Looked up from germline, CDR1 is SGHDN and CDR2 is FVKESK. The CDR3 reads CASSQRGGATDTQYF. The CDR3 DNA reads as TGTGCCAGCAGCCAACGCGGGGGGGCCACAGATACGCAGTATTTT. Supplemented by reference TRBV14 and TRBJ2-3, the full variable domain reads EAGVTQFPSHSVIEKGQTVTLRCDPISGHDNLYWYRRVMGKEIKFLLHFVKESKQDESGMPNNRFLAERTGGTYSTLKVQPAELEDSGVYFCASSQRGGATDTQYFGPGTRLTVL.

Many counts were recorded for this clonotype. The rearrangement joins TRBV20-1 to TRBJ2-6; D gene unclear. V was shortened by 4 bases and J by 2 bases, with 6 bases between the two germline ends. Germline CDR1 is DFQATT and CDR2 is SNEGSKA (reference sequence). This CDR3 spans 13 amino acids. This CDR3 is CSAKQTGANVLTF. The CDR3 coding sequence is TGCAGTGCTAAACAGACTGGGGCCAACGTCCTGACTTTC.

The J gene is TRBJ2-2, the V gene TRBV4-3; perhaps TRBD1 as D (6 bases). CDR1 LGHNA and CDR2 YSLEER come from the germline V gene. CDR3 length equals 17 residues. Trimming shortened V by 1 base and J by 1 base, and 13 bases separated the two germline ends. CDR3 bases: TGCGCCAGCAGCCAAGGGTTGCGGACAGAGAACACCGGGGAGCTGTTTTTT. It encodes CASSQGLRTENTGELFF.